These T cell receptor beta chains were read from a single sample in a study of cytomegalovirus exposure and HLA in healthy donors. Sequencing used immunoSEQ multiplex PCR; TCRdb keeps in-frame clones, though not all of them. The table has under 250,000 clones, roughly 85% seen once. What was sequenced was PBMCs. The source of these receptors is a young woman in good health and CMV-seropositive. The CDR3 runs from the conserved cysteine through the conserved F or W. D genes are given only for firm matches. Size values are once, few and many counts, or a class for expanded clones, and some rows have none.

j_gene	len	v_gene	d_gene	abundance	CDR3aa	CDR3nt
TRBJ2-1	15	TRBV5-6	-	-	CASSLVSSSYNEQFF	TGTGCCAGCAGCTTGGTTAGCAGTTCCTACAATGAGCAGTTCTTC
TRBJ2-7	11	TRBV11-3	-	-	CASSLTYEQYF	TGTGCCAGCAGCCTAACGTACGAGCAGTACTTC
TRBJ2-3	16	TRBV5-1	-	-	CASSVGALGSTDTQYF	TGCGCCAGCAGCGTGGGGGCTTTAGGTAGCACAGATACGCAGTATTTT
TRBJ1-2	15	TRBV6-5	-	once	CASSSPTRRTYGYTF	TGTGCCAGCAGCAGCCCGACAAGGAGGACCTATGGCTACACCTTC
TRBJ2-5	14	TRBV5-6	-	once	CASSLAQGWETQYF	TGTGCCAGCAGCTTGGCCCAGGGGTGGGAGACCCAGTACTTC
TRBJ1-5	14	TRBV6-6	TRBD1	-	CASSYWGTGQPQHF	TGTGCCAGCAGTTACTGGGGGACAGGACAGCCCCAGCATTTT
TRBJ2-7	14	TRBV6-5	-	-	CASTLRPGPYEQYF	TGTGCCAGCACTTTACGTCCGGGTCCCTACGAGCAGTACTTC
TRBJ2-1	19	TRBV4-3	TRBD2	-	CASSQEPALAATSYNEQFF	TGCGCCAGCAGCCAAGAGCCAGCACTAGCGGCTACCTCCTACAATGAGCAGTTCTTC
TRBJ1-6	17	TRBV10-1	-	-	CASSESVAGPGGSPLHF	TGCGCCAGCAGTGAGTCGGTTGCGGGCCCCGGGGGTTCACCCCTCCACTTT
TRBJ2-1	13	TRBV2	-	-	CASIFRGLGEQFF	TGTGCCAGCATCTTTAGAGGTCTCGGTGAGCAGTTCTTC
TRBJ2-1	12	TRBV5-1	TRBD2	-	CASSSGGGEQFF	TGCGCCAGCAGCTCGGGGGGAGGTGAGCAGTTCTTC
TRBJ2-5	13	TRBV5-4	-	-	CASSLPAEVTQYF	TGTGCCAGCAGCTTACCAGCGGAAGTGACCCAGTACTTC
TRBJ2-5	19	TRBV11-2	-	-	CASSLGAIPRVGTRETQYF	TGTGCCAGCAGCTTAGGAGCCATTCCTAGGGTGGGGACTCGAGAGACCCAGTACTTC
TRBJ2-1	14	TRBV6-5	TRBD2	-	CASSTSGSYNEQFF	TGTGCCAGCAGTACTAGCGGGTCCTACAATGAGCAGTTCTTC
TRBJ2-2	15	TRBV4-1	TRBD2	-	CASSQVGGGTGELFF	TGCGCCAGCAGCCAAGTCGGCGGGGGCACCGGGGAGCTGTTTTTT
TRBJ2-5	16	TRBV11-3	TRBD2	once	CASSLALAGGGETQYF	TGTGCCAGCAGCTTAGCACTAGCGGGAGGCGGCGAGACCCAGTACTTC
TRBJ2-3	11	TRBV6-6	-	-	CASSSSDTQYF	TGTGCCAGCAGTTCTTCAGATACGCAGTATTTT
TRBJ1-4	13	TRBV5-6	TRBD1	few	CASSVTQGSGLFF	TGTGCCAGCAGCGTAACACAGGGGTCCGGCCTGTTTTTT
TRBJ2-7	14	TRBV5-1	-	-	CASGEGTGLYEQYF	TGCGCCAGCGGGGAGGGGACAGGCCTCTACGAGCAGTACTTC
TRBJ2-5	16	TRBV10-2	TRBD2	-	CASLTSGRAFGGTQYF	TGCGCCAGCCTTACTAGCGGGAGGGCCTTTGGCGGGACCCAGTACTTC
TRBJ1-5	14	TRBV7-2	-	-	CASSLTASPQPQHF	TGTGCCAGCAGCTTAACAGCTTCCCCTCAGCCCCAGCATTTT
TRBJ1-1	13	TRBV30	-	-	CAWSGQMNTEAFF	TGTGCCTGGAGTGGACAGATGAACACTGAAGCTTTCTTT
TRBJ2-7	15	TRBV7-9	TRBD2	-	CASSSPPSGTYEQYF	TGTGCCAGCAGCTCCCCCCCTAGCGGCACCTACGAGCAGTACTTC
TRBJ2-2	16	TRBV4-2	TRBD2	-	CASSQDSGLESGELFF	TGTGCCAGCAGCCAAGATTCTGGACTAGAATCCGGGGAGCTGTTTTTT
TRBJ2-2	14	TRBV11-2	-	-	CASSWDTFTGELFF	TGTGCCAGCAGCTGGGACACCTTCACCGGGGAGCTGTTTTTT
TRBJ2-7	15	TRBV7-2	TRBD2	-	CASSLVGGGAYEQYF	TGTGCCAGCAGCTTAGTCGGCGGGGGGGCGTACGAGCAGTACTTC
TRBJ2-5	17	TRBV18	-	-	CASSPQNRVSWQETQYF	TGTGCCAGCTCACCGCAAAACAGGGTTTCTTGGCAAGAGACCCAGTACTTC
TRBJ2-3	15	TRBV9	-	-	CASSPGGQNTDTQYF	TGTGCCAGCAGCCCAGGTGGACAGAACACAGATACGCAGTATTTT
TRBJ2-1	16	TRBV5-1	-	-	CASSPAWQGGDNEQFF	TGCGCCAGCAGCCCGGCATGGCAGGGCGGGGACAATGAGCAGTTCTTC
TRBJ1-4	13	TRBV28	-	-	CASSFGLNEKLFF	TGTGCCAGCAGTTTTGGGCTTAATGAAAAACTGTTTTTT